This T cell receptor beta chain was sequenced for a study of identifying expanded T cells in peripheral blood. Study results and limitations: Over around two and four weeks, about 15 and 19 clones changed, versus 1.2 between replicates. Clone count variance between approximately 2-week samples rose with total template count.

Collection occurred without any documented infections or immune events in donors. Repertoires were generated with immunoSEQ multiplex PCR, while TCRdb's copy carries only in-frame clones and drops some. The sample includes about 110,000 clones, 80% to 90% of them seen just once. V was clipped by 1 base and J by 5 bases; unmatched bases: 6. Germline lookup yields CDR1 LNHNV and CDR2 YYDKDF (reference sequence). This CDR3 is 17 amino acids long. As regards this clone: Its antigen is as yet unknown.

The sample taken for sequencing was blood. The TCR sequence derives from a person aged 18 to 70 in good health. J is TRBJ2-2 and V is TRBV15, with TRBD2 identical over 11 bases. CDR3 coding DNA: TGTGCCACCAGCAGAGGTAGCGGGGGGGCGGGTACCGGGGAGCTGTTTTTT. It codes for CATSRGSGGAGTGELFF.